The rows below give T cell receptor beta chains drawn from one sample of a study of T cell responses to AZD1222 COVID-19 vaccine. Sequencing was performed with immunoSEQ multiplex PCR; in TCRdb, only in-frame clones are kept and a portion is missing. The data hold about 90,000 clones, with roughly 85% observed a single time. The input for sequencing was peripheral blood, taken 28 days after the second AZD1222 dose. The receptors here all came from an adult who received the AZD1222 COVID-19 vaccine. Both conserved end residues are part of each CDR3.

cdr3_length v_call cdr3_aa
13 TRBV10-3 CAISDRMNTEAFF
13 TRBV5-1 CASTPTAGSGYTF
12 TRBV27 CASSASGYEQYF
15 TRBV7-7 CASSLIAGAGETQYF
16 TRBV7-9 CASSPTSGGALYEQYF
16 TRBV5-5 CASSPGLAGFTDTQYF
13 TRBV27 CASSYRYQETQYF
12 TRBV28 CASIPLGGELFF
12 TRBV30 CAWSLGVTEAFF
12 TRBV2 CASRWDPGELFF
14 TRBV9 CASSPEGGSSPLHF
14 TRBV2 CASNLEGGLDIQYF
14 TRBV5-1 CASSLGDIHSPLHF
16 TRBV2 CASSEFRTSGEETQYF
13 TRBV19 CASSPSRYYGYTF
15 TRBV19 CASSMGGSSYNEQFF
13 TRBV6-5 CASSYSAGNGYTF
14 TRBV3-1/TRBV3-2 CASGAGPANYGYTF
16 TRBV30 CAWSPLGPQPHYEQYF
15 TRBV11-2 CASSLFWASTGELFF
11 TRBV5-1 CASSLDAELFF
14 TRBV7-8 CASSLVRGDYGYTF
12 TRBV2 CASSPRGREQYF
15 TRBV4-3 CASSQEFQTAYGYTF
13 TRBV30 CAWSVRGYQPQHF
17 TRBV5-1 CASSRDGLAGVSGELFF
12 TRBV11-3 CASTGLSYEQYF
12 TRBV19 CASSLRYNEQFF
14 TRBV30 CAWRNGGNTGELFF
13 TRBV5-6 CASSLVAVPEQYF
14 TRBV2 CASQGLAGPDTQYF
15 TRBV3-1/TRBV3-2 CASSQGGAYYNEQFF
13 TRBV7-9 CASSETATDTQYF
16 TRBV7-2 CASSLEYRGQDEKLFF
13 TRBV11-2 CASSTGTDTEAFF
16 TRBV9 CASSVDPGGARNEQFF
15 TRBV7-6 CASSLGTSGANEQYF
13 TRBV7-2 CASSPPGAYEQFF
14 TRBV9 CASSKTERAYEQYF
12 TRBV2 CASKGQGREQYF
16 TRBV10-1 CASRPDRGPKNTEAFF
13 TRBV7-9 CASSFLDYYEQYF
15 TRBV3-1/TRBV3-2 CASSQDGGGYNEQFF
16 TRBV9 CASSVASGGAHETQYF
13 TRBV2 CASSRGHQETQYF
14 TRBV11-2 CASSPLGGNTEAFF
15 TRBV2 CASKPRLLGPGQVYF
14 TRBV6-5 CASRPLSPGDEAFF
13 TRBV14 CASSLWTGETQYF